This entry features one TCR beta chain sequence. The target antigen is unknown. The data were taken from a study of OX40 agonist ivuxolimab in advanced cancers. For the study at large: An agonistic human IgG2 monoclonal antibody against OX40 (CD134) was given. Enrolled patients in dose escalation had cancers that were hepatocellular carcinoma, melanoma, renal cell or head and neck cancer.

Broader study findings: There were, on average, more expanded clones in CD8+ T cells than in CD4+.

Germline CDR1 reads SGHDN; CDR2 reads FVKESK. The CDR3 sequence is 13 residues long. Trimming pared 1 base from V and 3 bases from J, leaving 6 bases between. Assay used: immunoSEQ multiplex PCR; TCRdb lists only in-frame clones, some missing. The table shows 70,000 to 90,000 clones, with 75% to 90% occurring only once. The receptor was isolated from an adult with an advanced solid tumor such as melanoma, head and neck, liver or kidney cancer. The chain employs TRBV14 and TRBJ1-2; unclear D gene. Sample: CD4+ or CD8+ T cells sorted from blood, taken in a trial of the OX40 agonist ivuxolimab. The CDR3 nucleotides read TGTGCCAGCAGCCAAGGTGTATACTATGGCTACACCTTC. It codes for CASSQGVYYGYTF.